This TCR beta chain was observed in a study of regulatory T cells in long-lasting Graves disease (dated by TCRdb to the early 2020s). Study-level background: Antithyroid drugs had been taken for less than 3 months by newly diagnosed Graves' disease patients. Patients with persistent Graves' disease were compared with patients with newly diagnosed Graves' disease using TCR sequencing and RNA sequencing of peripheral blood. The study was conducted in China and was registered as a clinical trial. A total of 35 or so samples were covered by TCR sequencing, comprising approximately 13 persistent and around 20 newly diagnosed Graves' disease patients.

Reading the label with the study, this specimen's time point is: newly diagnosed GD, antithyroid drugs for less than 3 months. For both TCR sequencing and RNA sequencing, RNA was extracted from PBMCs in TRIzol. The diagnosis of Graves' disease was made according to American Thyroid Association guidelines. Patients were recruited from an endocrinology department in Xi'an, China. Each patient gave approximately 10 milliliters of peripheral blood, collected in an EDTA anticoagulant tube. Ficoll Paque Plus density gradient separation was used to isolate PBMCs, and no further T cell sorting was performed. An Agilent 2100 Bioanalyzer and agarose gel were used to assess RNA quality, and a NanoDrop 2000 was used to measure RNA concentration. The research as a whole found: The authors acknowledged the small sample size as a limitation that may reduce accuracy. Because the primary lesion, thyroid tissue, could not be accessed, the study looked at peripheral blood alone. Persistent Graves' disease patients showed lower TCR Shannon entropy and fewer highly expanded clones than newly diagnosed patients, suggesting clonal expansion. TRBV28, TRBJ1-2 and TRBJ2-5 were preferentially used in persistent disease, while TRBV20-1 and TRBJ2-1 were favored in newly diagnosed disease. A larger number of public clonotypes was shared among persistent patients (over 2,500) than among newly diagnosed patients (roughly 930). Sequencing and analysis were limited to the TCR beta chain.

This clonotype was found many times. Its antigen remains undetermined. No qualities accompany the bases; no much larger clone lies one base away. The library was made by multiplex PCR. The instrument given in TCRdb is Illumina HiSeq 4000. CDR3 regions were amplified by Arm-PCR with iRepertoire HTBI primers to construct TCR beta libraries. Gel purification was performed on PCR products prior to sequencing. The paper's data handling went like this. Gene usage analysis of CDR3 amino acid clonotypes used the 60 to 80 TRBV and 14 to 15 TRBJ segments found across samples. COPE and FqMerger were used to merge filtered high-quality paired reads into contigs. BLAST was used to align contigs to IMGT TRBV, TRBD and TRBJ reference genes, with CDR3 defined following IMGT. Any clonotype with a frequency above 0.1% was classified as a highly expanded clone. Repertoire diversity was measured by Shannon entropy, and V-J evenness by the Gini coefficient. A clonotype was considered public if more than one individual shared it. TCRdb handled the public reads itself, with Q25 trimming in fastp and clone calling in MiXCR, and kept productive beta chains. One record per CDR3 amino acid sequence lists the most common genes and DNA. TCRdb, not the original authors, processed these V and J calls. This sample is represented by about 500,000 distinct CDR3 sequences; around 15% of them were singletons. The top ten hold approximately 12% of the sample.

The CDR3, from cysteine to phenylalanine, totals 20 residues. The DNA shown is the 60-base CDR3, in frame from base 1. V loses 5 bases at its end and J loses 2 bases; junction bases beyond the gene matches: 14. Taken from the germline V gene, the CDR1 and CDR2 loops are SGHVS and FQNEAQ. These data were also filed under a second study, of T cells in Graves' hyperthyroidism and ophthalmopathy. The second source states: Stable Graves' hyperthyroidism was defined as the absence of progression to ophthalmopathy over 18 months of follow-up. Hyperthyroidism patients were newly diagnosed, with disease duration under 2 months, and aged 18 to 65 years. Any patient with an uncontrolled infection, another autoimmune disease, pregnancy or lactation was excluded. Diagnoses relied on clinical symptoms, serum thyroxine and TRAb, thyroid ultrasound and orbital computed tomography. The first round of RT-PCR for the TCR CDR3 was performed with the HTBI primer set and the Qiagen OneStep RT-PCR kit. Blood samples also contained most of the expanded thyroid clonotypes (frequency above 0.001), which suggests that blood repertoires may reflect thyroid immune responses. A model built on a 13 V-J signature distinguished ophthalmopathy from stable hyperthyroidism, reaching about 89% sensitivity and around 81% specificity in cross-validation and 80%/75% in testing. In validation, the model predicted progression to ophthalmopathy a median of approximately 6.6 months before onset, with roughly 68% sensitivity and roughly 72% specificity. A discovery cohort of roughly 100 patients, about 40 with Graves' ophthalmopathy and 55 to 60 with stable Graves' hyperthyroidism, was used to find distinguishing TCR V-J signatures. An independent validation cohort of under 20 hyperthyroidism patients and about 15 patients who later progressed to ophthalmopathy tested prospective prediction of ophthalmopathy. The roughly 100 discovery patients were randomly divided into training and test sets at a 7:3 ratio. In addition, the study compared T-cell repertoires in thyroid tissue and in blood from over 5 Graves' hyperthyroidism patients. After sampling, hyperthyroidism patients received methimazole starting at 30 mg daily, and ophthalmopathy patients received high-dose intravenous methylprednisolone. Libraries were constructed in a second round of multiplex PCR, after which size selection and purification were carried out. Paired-end sequencing of the libraries was performed with 100 bp reads on an Illumina HiSeq2000. SOAPnuke was used to process the raw data, with reads discarded if the reads contained adapters or uncalled bases, had a mean Phred below 15, or lacked an exact constant-primer or identifier match. COPE v1.2.5 was used to merge high-quality paired reads, and clonotypes were defined as unique nucleotide sequences. Clonotypes were aligned to IMGT TRBV, TRBD and TRBJ reference segments using MiTCR v1.1. The analysis was restricted to V-J combinations with a frequency above 0.0001, which together covered just over 99% of the repertoires. The TCS score was defined as F50 (clonal expansion) divided by E x V (chaos), with BLOSUM62-based TCRdist calculated between CDR3 peptides within each V-J. Welch's t-statistics and random forest reduced just over 500 V-J features to roughly 13, which were used in a naive Bayes classifier (R e1071). No statistical method was used to fix the sample size in advance, and group allocation was not hidden from the investigators. The paper describes TCR Vbeta CDR3 sequencing of around 130 peripheral blood samples, made up of under 50 ophthalmopathy patients, approximately 73 hyperthyroidism patients and roughly 17 progressor patients.

Sequencing used peripheral blood mononuclear cells (PBMCs), obtained at new diagnosis, from a patient treated with antithyroid drugs. The TCR originated in a man aged 40-50 years with Graves disease. Donor details come from another sample of the same person, matched by shared clones. The receptor chain draws on TRBV7-8 and TRBJ2-1, with 14 bases in between that match TRBD2. The nucleotide sequence is TGTGCCAGCAGCGCCTTACCGGGACTAGCGGGAGTGTTCCCCTACAATGAGCAGTTCTTC. The translation is CASSALPGLAGVFPYNEQFF.